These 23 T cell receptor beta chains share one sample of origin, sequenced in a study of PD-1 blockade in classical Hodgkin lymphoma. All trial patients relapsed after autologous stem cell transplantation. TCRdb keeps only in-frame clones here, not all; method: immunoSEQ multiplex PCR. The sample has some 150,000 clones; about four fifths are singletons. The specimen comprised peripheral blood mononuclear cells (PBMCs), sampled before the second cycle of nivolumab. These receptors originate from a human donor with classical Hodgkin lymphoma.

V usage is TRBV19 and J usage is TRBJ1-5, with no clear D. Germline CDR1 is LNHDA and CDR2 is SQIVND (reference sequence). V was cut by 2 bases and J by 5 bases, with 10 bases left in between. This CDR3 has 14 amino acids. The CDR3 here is CASSILHGDQPQHF. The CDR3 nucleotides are TGTGCCAGTAGTATATTGCACGGGGATCAGCCCCAGCATTTT.

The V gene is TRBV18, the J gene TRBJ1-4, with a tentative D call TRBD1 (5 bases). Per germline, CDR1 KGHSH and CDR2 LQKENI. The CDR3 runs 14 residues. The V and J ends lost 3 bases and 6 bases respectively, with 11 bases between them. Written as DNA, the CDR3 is TGTGCCAGCTCACCGGGACGGGATGATGAAAAACTGTTTTTT. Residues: CASSPGRDDEKLFF.

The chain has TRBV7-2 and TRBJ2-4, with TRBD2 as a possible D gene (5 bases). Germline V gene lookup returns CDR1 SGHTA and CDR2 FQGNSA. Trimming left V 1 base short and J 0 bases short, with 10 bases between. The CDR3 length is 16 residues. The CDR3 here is CASSLGASLAKNIQYF. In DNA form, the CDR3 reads TGTGCCAGCAGCTTAGGGGCTAGCCTAGCCAAAAACATTCAGTACTTC.

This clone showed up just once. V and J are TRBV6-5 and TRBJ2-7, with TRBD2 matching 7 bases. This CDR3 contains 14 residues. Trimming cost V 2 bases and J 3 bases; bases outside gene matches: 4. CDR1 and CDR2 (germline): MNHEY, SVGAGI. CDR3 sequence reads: CASSYPGGVYEQYF. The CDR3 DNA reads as TGTGCCAGCAGTTACCCTGGGGGGGTCTACGAGCAGTACTTC.

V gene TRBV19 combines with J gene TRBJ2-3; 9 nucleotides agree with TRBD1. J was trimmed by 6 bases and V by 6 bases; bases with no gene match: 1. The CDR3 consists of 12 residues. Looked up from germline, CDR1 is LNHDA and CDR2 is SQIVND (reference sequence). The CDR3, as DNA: TGTGCCAGTAGCGGGACAGGGGATACGCAGTATTTT. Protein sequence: CASSGTGDTQYF.

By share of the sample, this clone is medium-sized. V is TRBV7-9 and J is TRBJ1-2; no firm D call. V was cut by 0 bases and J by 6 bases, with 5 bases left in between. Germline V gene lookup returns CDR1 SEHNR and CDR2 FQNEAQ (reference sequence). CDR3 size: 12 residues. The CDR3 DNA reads TGTGCCAGCAGCTTAGCCAGCCATGGCTACACCTTC. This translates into CASSLASHGYTF.

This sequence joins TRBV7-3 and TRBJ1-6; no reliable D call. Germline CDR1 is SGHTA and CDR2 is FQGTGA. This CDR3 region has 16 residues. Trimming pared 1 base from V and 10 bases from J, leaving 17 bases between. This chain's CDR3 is CASSLRSRGGGSPLHF. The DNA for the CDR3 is TGTGCCAGCAGCTTAAGGAGTCGGGGAGGCGGATCACCCCTCCACTTT. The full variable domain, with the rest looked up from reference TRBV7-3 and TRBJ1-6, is GAGVSQTPSNKVTEKGKYVELRCDPISGHTALYWYRQSLGQGPEFLIYFQGTGAADDSGLPNDRFFAVRPEGSVSTLKIQRTERGDSAVYLCASSLRSRGGGSPLHFGNGTRLTVT.

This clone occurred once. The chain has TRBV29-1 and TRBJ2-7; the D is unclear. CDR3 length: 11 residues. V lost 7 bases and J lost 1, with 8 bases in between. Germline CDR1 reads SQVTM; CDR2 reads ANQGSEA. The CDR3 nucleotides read TGCAGCGCTGGAATTTCCTACGAGCAGTACTTC. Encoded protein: CSAGISYEQYF.

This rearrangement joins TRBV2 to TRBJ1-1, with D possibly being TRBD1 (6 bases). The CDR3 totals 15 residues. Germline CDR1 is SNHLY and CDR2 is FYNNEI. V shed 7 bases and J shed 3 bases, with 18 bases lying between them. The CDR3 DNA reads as TGTGCCAGCACCGGGGAGGGGGGAATCGACACTGAAGCTTTCTTT. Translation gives CASTGEGGIDTEAFF.

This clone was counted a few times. CDR3 amino acids: CATSVGGRRIGIRGEQYF. In nucleotides, the CDR3 is TGTGCCACCAGCGTCGGGGGCAGGCGGATAGGAATACGGGGCGAGCAGTACTTC. The rearrangement links TRBV15 to TRBJ2-7; D may match TRBD1 or TRBD2 (6 bases each). Trimming cost V 5 bases and J 6 bases, with 29 bases left between them. CDR3 length equals 18 residues. Germline V lookup: CDR1 LNHNV, CDR2 YYDKDF (reference sequence).

The CDR3 DNA is TGTGCCAGCAGCTTAGTCGGGGCTAGCGGGTACTCCTACAATGAGCAGTTCTTC. Protein product: CASSLVGASGYSYNEQFF. The chain employs TRBV7-8 and TRBJ2-1; 8 positions match TRBD2. Germline CDR1 reads SGHVS; CDR2 reads FQNEAQ. This CDR3 has 18 amino acids. V shed 1 base and J 0 bases; nucleotides not matched to a gene: 8.

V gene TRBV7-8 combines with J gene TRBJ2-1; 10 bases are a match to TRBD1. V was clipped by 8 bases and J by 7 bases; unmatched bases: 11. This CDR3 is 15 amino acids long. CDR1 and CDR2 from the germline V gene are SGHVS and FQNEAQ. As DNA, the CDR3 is TGTGCCAGCGGCCAGGGACAGGGGATCAGAAATGAGCAGTTCTTC. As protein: CASGQGQGIRNEQFF. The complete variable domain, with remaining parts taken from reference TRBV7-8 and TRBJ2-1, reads GAGVSQSPRYKVAKRGQDVALRCDPISGHVSLFWYQQALGQGPEFLTYFQNEAQLDKSGLPSDRFFAERPEGSVSTLKIQRTQQEDSAVYLCASGQGQGIRNEQFFGPGTRLTVL.

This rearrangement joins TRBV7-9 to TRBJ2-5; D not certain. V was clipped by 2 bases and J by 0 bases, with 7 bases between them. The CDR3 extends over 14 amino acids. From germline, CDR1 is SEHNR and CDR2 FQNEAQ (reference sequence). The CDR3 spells CASSLPRNQETQYF. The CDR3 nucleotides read TGTGCCAGCAGCTTACCTAGAAACCAAGAGACCCAGTACTTC.

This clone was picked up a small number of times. CDR3 loop: CASSPRGGSSTDTQYF. For the CDR3, the DNA is TGTGCCAGCAGCCCAAGAGGGGGGTCTAGCACAGATACGCAGTATTTT. V is TRBV11-2 and J is TRBJ2-3; tentatively, D is TRBD1 or TRBD2 (6 bases each). V lost 5 bases, J lost 0 bases, and 15 bases lay in between. Germline V gene data show CDR1 as SGHAT and CDR2 as FQNNGV. There are 16 residues in the CDR3.

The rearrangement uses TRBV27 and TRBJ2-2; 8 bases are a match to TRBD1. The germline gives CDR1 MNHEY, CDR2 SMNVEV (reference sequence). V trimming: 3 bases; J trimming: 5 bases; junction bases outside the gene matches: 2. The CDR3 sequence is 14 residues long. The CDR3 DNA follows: TGTGCCAGCAGTTTTAACAGGGGGACCGGGGAGCTGTTTTTT. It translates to CASSFNRGTGELFF.

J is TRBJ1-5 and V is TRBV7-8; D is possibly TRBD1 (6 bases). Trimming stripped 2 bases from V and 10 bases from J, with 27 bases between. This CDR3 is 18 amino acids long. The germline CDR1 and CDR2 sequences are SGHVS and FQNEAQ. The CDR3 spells CASSLRSRVDSRGRPQHF. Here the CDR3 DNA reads TGTGCCAGCAGCTTAAGGTCCCGAGTGGACAGCCGGGGACGCCCCCAGCATTTT.

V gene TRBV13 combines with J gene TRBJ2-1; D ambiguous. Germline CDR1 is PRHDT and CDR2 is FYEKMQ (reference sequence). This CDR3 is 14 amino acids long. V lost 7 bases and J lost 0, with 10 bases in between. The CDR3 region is CASTAQSSYNEQFF. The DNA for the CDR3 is TGTGCCAGCACGGCGCAGAGCTCCTACAATGAGCAGTTCTTC.

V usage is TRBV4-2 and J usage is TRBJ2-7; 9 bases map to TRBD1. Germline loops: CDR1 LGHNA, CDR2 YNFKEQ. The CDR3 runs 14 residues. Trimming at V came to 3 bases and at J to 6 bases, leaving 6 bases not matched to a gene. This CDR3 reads CASSQDGTGFEQYF. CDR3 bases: TGTGCCAGCAGCCAGGACGGGACAGGGTTCGAGCAGTACTTC.

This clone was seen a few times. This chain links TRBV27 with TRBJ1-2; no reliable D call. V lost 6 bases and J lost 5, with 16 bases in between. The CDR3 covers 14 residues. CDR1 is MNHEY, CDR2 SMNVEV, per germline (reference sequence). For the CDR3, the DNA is TGTGCCAGCAGGCCCCCAGGCCTCCAATATGGCTACACCTTC. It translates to CASRPPGLQYGYTF.

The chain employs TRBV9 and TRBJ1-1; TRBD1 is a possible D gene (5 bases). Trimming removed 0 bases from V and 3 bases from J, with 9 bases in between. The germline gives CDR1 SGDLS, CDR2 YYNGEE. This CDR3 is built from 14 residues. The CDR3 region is CASSVVVGHTEAFF. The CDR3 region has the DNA TGTGCCAGCAGCGTAGTGGTGGGGCACACTGAAGCTTTCTTT.

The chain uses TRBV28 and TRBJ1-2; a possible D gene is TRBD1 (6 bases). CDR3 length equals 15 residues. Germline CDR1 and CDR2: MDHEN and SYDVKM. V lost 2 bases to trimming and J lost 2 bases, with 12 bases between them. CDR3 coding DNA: TGTGCCAGCAGTTTAGGGACATTTTTAAACTATGGCTACACCTTC. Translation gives CASSLGTFLNYGYTF.

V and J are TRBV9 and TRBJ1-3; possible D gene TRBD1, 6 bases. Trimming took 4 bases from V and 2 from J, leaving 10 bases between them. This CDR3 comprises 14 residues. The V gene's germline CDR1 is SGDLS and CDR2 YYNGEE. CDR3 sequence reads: CASSRDTAGNTIYF. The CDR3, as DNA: TGTGCCAGCAGCCGGGACACGGCTGGAAACACCATATATTTT.

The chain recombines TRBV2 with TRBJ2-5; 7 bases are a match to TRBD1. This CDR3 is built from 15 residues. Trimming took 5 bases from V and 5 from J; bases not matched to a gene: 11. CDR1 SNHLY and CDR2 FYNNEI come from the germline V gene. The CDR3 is CASSQGQRWSETQYF. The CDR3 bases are TGTGCCAGCAGTCAGGGACAGAGGTGGTCGGAGACCCAGTACTTC.